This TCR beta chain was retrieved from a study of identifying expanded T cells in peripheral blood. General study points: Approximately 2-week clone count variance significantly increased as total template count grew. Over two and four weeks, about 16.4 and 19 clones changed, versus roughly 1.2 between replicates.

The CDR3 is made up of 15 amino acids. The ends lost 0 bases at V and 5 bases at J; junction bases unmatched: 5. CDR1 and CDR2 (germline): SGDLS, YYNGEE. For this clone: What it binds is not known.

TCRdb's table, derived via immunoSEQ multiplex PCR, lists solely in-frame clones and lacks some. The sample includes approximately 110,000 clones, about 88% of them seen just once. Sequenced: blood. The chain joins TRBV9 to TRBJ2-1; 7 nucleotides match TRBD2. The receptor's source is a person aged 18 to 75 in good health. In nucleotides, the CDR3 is TGTGCCAGCAGCGTAGCGAGGGCGGGGGACAATGAGCAGTTCTTC. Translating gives CASSVARAGDNEQFF.